The TCR beta chain described here comes from a study of blood T cells in healthy people across ages. This clonotype showed up just a few times. Germline V lookup: CDR1 SGHTA, CDR2 FQGTGA. The J segment lost 9 bases and the V segment lost 0 bases, leaving 4 bases of the junction unmatched. This CDR3 comprises 14 residues. Primed by a sample-barcoded 5' primer and a J-beta primer mix, a second PCR proceeded for about 7 to 11 cycles. A tag from a template-switch adaptor with 12 random nucleotides marked each cDNA molecule. Sequencing recovered at least 3 million CDR3-containing paired-end reads from each sample. TCRdb re-called the 5' RACE reads through MiXCR, storing one row per CDR3 protein. Of 730,000 or so distinct CDR3 sequences listed, roughly 45% are singletons.

The sequenced sample was blood. The sequence came from a woman aged 55-70 years in good health. The rearrangement links TRBV7-3 to TRBJ2-1; TRBD2 aligns across 8 bases. The CDR3 bases are TGTGCCAGCAGCTTAACTAGCGGGGTCTTTGAGCAGTTCTTC. Its protein is CASSLTSGVFEQFF.